The TCR beta chain described here comes from a study of naive and memory T cell subsets. After CD4 positive bead selection, the CD4-negative fraction gave CD8 T cells. Both TRBC1 and TRBC2 were covered by a beta constant-region primer of two equimolar oligonucleotides. Ligated cDNA was amplified by four rounds of PCR with nested alpha and beta constant-region primers and SP2. A 12-nucleotide UMI and the SP2 primer were added to the cDNA 3' end by oligonucleotide ligation. MiXCR, run by TCRdb on the UMI-ligation and nested PCR reads, gives a single entry per CDR3 protein. Of 150,000 or so distinct CDR3 sequences in the sample, over 20% are singletons; the top ten hold 0.11%. Points from the study as a whole: Especially in CD8 cells, naive repertoires contained a few larger clonotypes, possibly CD45RA-re-expressing memory cells. Gini index rose across naive, CM, EM and EMRA in CD4 and CD8. TCR abundance followed a power law differing between naive and memory subsets.

Trimming removed 4 bases from V and 3 bases from J; junction bases left unmatched: 11. The CDR3 totals 16 residues. Germline-derived CDR1 and CDR2 are SGHRS and YFSETQ. A few counts support this clonotype. Its antigen is still unknown. The clonotype was recovered from a human donor in good health. The rearrangement uses TRBV5-1 and TRBJ2-7; 9 nucleotides align to TRBD1. The specimen was naive CD4+ T cells from blood. The chain's CDR3 is CASSQSPGQGIYEQYF. CDR3 DNA sequence: TGCGCCAGCAGCCAGAGTCCGGGACAGGGAATCTACGAGCAGTACTTC.